This T cell receptor beta chain was recorded in a study of PD-L1 blockade in urothelial cancer. Study outcomes and limitations: Those with durable benefit had larger increases in tumor-associated blood clones at 3 weeks.

CDR1 is MGHRA and CDR2 is YSYEKL in the germline V gene. This CDR3 has 14 amino acids. V lost 4 bases and J lost 1, with 10 bases in between. This clone was recorded a few times. Its specificity is unknown. Time point specified: peripheral blood 6 weeks after treatment start. Only in-frame clones appear in the TCRdb table, and some are missing; sequencing was by immunoSEQ multiplex PCR. The sample records 35,000 to 45,000 clones, approximately 84% being singletons. The sequence derives from a man in his 70s with urothelial cancer. Sequencing was performed on PBMCs, taken around atezolizumab (anti-PD-L1) treatment. The gene calls are TRBV4-1 and TRBJ1-1; D call uncertain. In DNA, the CDR3 is TGCGCCAGCAGCCCTTTCGGTGGGAACACTGAAGCTTTCTTT. Translated, it gives CASSPFGGNTEAFF.